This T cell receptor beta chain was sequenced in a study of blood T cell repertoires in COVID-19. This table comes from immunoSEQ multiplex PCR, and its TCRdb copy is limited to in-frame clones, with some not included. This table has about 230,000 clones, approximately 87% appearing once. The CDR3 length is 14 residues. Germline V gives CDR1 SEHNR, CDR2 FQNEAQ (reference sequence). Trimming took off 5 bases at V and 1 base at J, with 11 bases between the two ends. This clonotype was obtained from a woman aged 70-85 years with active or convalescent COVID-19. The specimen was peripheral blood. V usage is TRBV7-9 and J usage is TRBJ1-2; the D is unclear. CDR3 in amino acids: CASSLPVVNYGYTF. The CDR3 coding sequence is TGTGCCAGCAGCCTCCCGGTGGTTAACTATGGCTACACCTTC.